This T cell receptor (beta chain) was observed in a study of blood T cell repertoires in COVID-19. Overall study: Sites across the United States, Italy and Spain contributed samples from acute and convalescent COVID-19. Sample material is recorded as cDNA or gDNA derived from T cells, B-cell-depleted T cells, or PBMCs.

Deletions cut 6 bases from V and 1 base from J, with 12 bases between. CDR3 length: 14 amino acids. Germline CDR1 MNHEY, CDR2 SVGAGI. Original methodology: The authors estimated nucleated cell counts from reference gene primer amplification. Sequencing was performed with immunoSEQ multiplex PCR; in TCRdb, only in-frame clones are kept and a portion is missing. The V and J calls and the clone size are those of that table, but D and trimming were determined from the DNA. The table shows under 110,000 clones, with about 92% occurring only once. The TCR comes from a man aged 45-65 years with active COVID-19. Sequencing was performed on peripheral blood. This sequence joins TRBV6-5 and TRBJ1-1; possibly TRBD1 for D (6 bases). The CDR3 here is CASRRDTGNTEAFF. The CDR3 nucleotides read TGTGCCAGCAGGAGGGACACAGGGAACACTGAAGCTTTCTTT.